The 15 T cell receptor beta chains below come from one sample, sequenced in a study of T cell repertoires in cytomegalovirus infection. TCRdb re-called the reads with MiXCR, one entry per CDR3 protein. The data show 560,000 or so distinct CDR3 sequences, with approximately 16% seen just once and under 30% held by the top ten. Sequenced: CD8+ T cells from PBMCs. Source of these receptors: a human donor in good health (CMV status not recorded). Some clones in this sample may be carry-over from other donors' samples.

This clonotype was picked up a small number of times. The J gene is TRBJ2-6, the V gene TRBV6-1; D unclear. CDR3 size: 16 residues. Per germline, CDR1 MNHNS and CDR2 SASEGT. V lost 4 bases and J lost 0, with 10 bases in between. CDR3: CASSVRASSGANVLTF. The CDR3 DNA reads TGTGCCAGCAGTGTACGGGCCAGCTCTGGGGCCAACGTCCTGACTTTC.

The chain carries TRBV4-1 and TRBJ1-5, with 7 nucleotides matching TRBD1. Germline V gives CDR1 MGHRA, CDR2 YSYEKL. The CDR3 has 18 residues. With 4 bases clipped from V and 4 bases from J, the junction kept 16 bases outside the gene matches. The chain's CDR3 is CASSLGSNKGTENQPQHF. The CDR3 DNA reads as TGCGCCAGCAGCCTCGGATCCAATAAAGGGACAGAAAATCAGCCCCAGCATTTT.

The chain has TRBV28 and TRBJ2-5; 8 bases align to TRBD1. The CDR3 is 15 residues long. Germline CDR1 is MDHEN and CDR2 is SYDVKM. Trimming removed 5 bases from V and 5 bases from J; junction bases left unmatched: 10. The CDR3 region has the DNA TGTGCCAGCAGTCCCTGGACAGGGTCTGGCGAGACCCAGTACTTC. Translated, it gives CASSPWTGSGETQYF.

This clonotype was picked up a small number of times. The chain recombines TRBV19 with TRBJ2-7; D is unresolved. This CDR3 has 15 residues. The germline V gene encodes CDR1 LNHDA and CDR2 SQIVND (reference sequence). V dropped 3 bases and J dropped 3 bases, with 15 bases sitting between them. In DNA, the CDR3 is TGTGCCAGTAGTATCGCCGCAGAGTCAGTCTACGAGCAGTACTTC. Residues: CASSIAAESVYEQYF.

The chain carries TRBV7-3 and TRBJ2-1; 9 bases line up with TRBD1. This CDR3 has 14 residues. Germline CDR1 is SGHTA and CDR2 is FQGTGA. J lost 7 bases, V lost 5 bases, and 6 bases had no gene match. In DNA form, the CDR3 reads TGTGCCAGCAGCCTTACAGGGGGCCAGAATGAGCAGTTCTTC. This gives the protein CASSLTGGQNEQFF.

This clonotype has a handful of counts. Germline is not matched at one junction end, which may reflect a read error. This chain links TRBV4-1 with TRBJ2-1; D may match TRBD1 or TRBD2 (6 bases each). This CDR3 contains 18 residues. Germline CDR1 is MGHRA and CDR2 is YSYEKL. The DNA for the CDR3 is TGCGCCAGCAGCCAAGGTATTGGGGTGGGGGGCTCCCACAATGAGCAGTTCTTC. Encoded protein: CASSQGIGVGGSHNEQFF.

This clonotype was detected many times. This chain joins TRBV19 and TRBJ2-7; TRBD2 agrees at 10 bases. The CDR3 is made up of 16 amino acids. V lost 0 bases to trimming and J lost 3 bases; unmatched junction nucleotides: 5. CDR1 LNHDA and CDR2 SQIVND come from the germline V gene (reference sequence). This chain's CDR3 is CASSIDELAGHYEQYF. The CDR3, as DNA: TGTGCCAGTAGTATAGATGAACTAGCGGGGCACTACGAGCAGTACTTC.

This clonotype appeared a few times. The chain recombines TRBV5-5 with TRBJ1-1; the D gene is possibly TRBD1 (6 bases). The CDR3 length is 12 residues. Trimming took off 8 bases at V and 5 bases at J, with 13 bases between the two ends. Germline V gene data show CDR1 as SGHKS and CDR2 as YYEKEE (reference sequence). CDR3 amino acids: CASLNTGTEAFF. The CDR3 DNA sequence: TGTGCCAGTCTGAATACAGGGACTGAAGCTTTCTTT. Variable domain in full (rest from reference TRBV5-5 and TRBJ1-1): DAGVTQSPTHLIKTRGQQVTLRCSPISGHKSVSWYQQVLGQGPQFIFQYYEKEERGRGNFPDRFSARQFPNYSSELNVNALLLGDSALYLCASLNTGTEAFFGQGTRLTVV.

In this sample, this clonotype turned up many times. V is TRBV12-3 or TRBV12-4 and J is TRBJ1-2; the D gene is possibly TRBD1 (6 bases). V shed 0 bases and J shed 4 bases, with 15 bases lying between them. The CDR3 is made up of 16 amino acids. The CDR3 DNA reads TGTGCCAGCAGTTTAGCGCTATTGGGGGCCGCCTATGGCTACACCTTC. Its translation: CASSLALLGAAYGYTF.

On this clonotype: Germline and junction disagree at one end, which may indicate a read error. The CDR3 coding sequence is TGTGCCAGCAGCTCGGGCTCGGGGGGCAATTCACCCCTCCAATTT. Translating gives CASSSGSGGNSPLQF. The V and J genes are TRBV7-3 and TRBJ1-6, with D maybe TRBD1 (6 bases). CDR3 length: 15 residues. CDR1 SGHTA and CDR2 FQGTGA come from the germline V gene.

This clonotype was seen repeatedly, ten times or more. The chain uses TRBV10-3 and TRBJ2-7; 10 bases are a match to TRBD2. The V gene's germline CDR1 is ENHRY and CDR2 SYGVKD. The CDR3 spans 15 residues. Germline trimming cut 6 bases from V and 3 bases from J; bases unmatched to any gene: 8. The CDR3 sequence is CAIRQGGTSDYEQYF. The CDR3 nucleotides read TGTGCCATCAGGCAGGGGGGGACTAGCGACTACGAGCAGTACTTC.

This clonotype appeared many times. The V call is TRBV7-9, the J call TRBJ1-1; D gene ambiguous. Germline CDR1 SEHNR, CDR2 FQNEAQ (reference sequence). The CDR3 extends over 14 amino acids. Between the trimmed V and J ends, which lost 0 bases and 5 bases, there was a span of 10 bases. The CDR3 region is CASSLADVWTEAFF. The DNA for the CDR3 is TGTGCCAGCAGCTTAGCCGACGTGTGGACTGAAGCTTTCTTT.

The chain couples TRBV4-2 to TRBJ1-4; D might be TRBD1 (5 bases). This CDR3 spans 16 amino acids. Looked up from germline, CDR1 is LGHNA and CDR2 is YNFKEQ. V lost 4 bases to trimming and J lost 8 bases, with 20 bases between them. Here the CDR3 DNA reads TGTGCCAGCAGCCCCAATGTTCTAGGGGTTGGGGAAAAACTGTTTTTT. This encodes CASSPNVLGVGEKLFF.

This sequence joins TRBV27 and TRBJ2-7; 7 bases align to TRBD1. This CDR3 contains 14 residues. V lost 5 bases, J lost 3 bases, and 7 bases stayed unmatched. CDR1 is MNHEY and CDR2 is SMNVEV in the germline V gene (reference sequence). In nucleotides, the CDR3 is TGTGCCAGCAGTCCCGGGACAGCGAACTACGAGCAGTACTTC. Residues: CASSPGTANYEQYF.

In its sample, this clonotype was seen many times. V and J are TRBV12-3 or TRBV12-4 and TRBJ2-3; D is possibly TRBD1 or TRBD2 (5 bases each). This CDR3 has 20 residues. Trimming pared 3 bases from V and 4 bases from J, leaving 29 bases between. The CDR3 DNA is TGTGCCAGCAGTTTTTCCCCGGTCGTCCGGGACCCAGCGAGCGCAGATACGCAGTATTTT. It specifies CASSFSPVVRDPASADTQYF.